Each of the 16 T cell receptor beta chains below was sequenced from the same sample in a study of naive and memory T cell subsets (dated by TCRdb to 2016 to 2017). Using 3' ligation of a UMI-containing oligonucleotide to TCR cDNA, the study laid out a robust and sensitive protocol to amplify, sequence and analyze TCRs. The receptor library was made with 5' RACE. The sample was run on an Illumina MiSeq. The ligated cDNA was amplified in four rounds of PCR with nested alpha and beta constant region primers together with the SP2 primer. TCRdb passed the public sequencing reads through fastp at Q25 and MiXCR, retaining productive beta sequences. Duplicate CDR3 protein sequences are folded into a single record with the most common DNA and genes. The sample contains tens of thousands of distinct CDR3 sequences, roughly 7% of them found a single time. The top ten constitute 9% to 10% of the sample. The origin of the receptors is a male donor in good health.

The chain uses TRBV6-1 and TRBJ1-2; D might be TRBD1 (6 bases). CDR3 length: 16 residues. Looked up from germline, CDR1 is MNHNS and CDR2 is SASEGT. The V and J ends lost 5 bases and 4 bases respectively, with 20 bases between them. Here the CDR3 DNA reads TGTGCCAGCAGTCTCCGTGGGGGGGCGTCTTCCTATGGCTACACCTTC. Translating gives CASSLRGGASSYGYTF.

The chain uses TRBV19 and TRBJ2-1; D might be TRBD2 (6 bases). The CDR3 loop spans 15 amino acids. Deletions cut 1 base from V and 13 bases from J, with 20 bases between. CDR1 and CDR2 (germline): LNHDA, SQIVND (reference sequence). The CDR3 loop is CASSIGQTRSNSQFF. The CDR3 DNA follows: TGTGCCAGTAGTATAGGCCAGACTAGATCGAATTCCCAGTTCTTC.

The chain links TRBV5-4 to TRBJ1-4; D is possibly TRBD1 (6 bases). There are 15 residues in the CDR3. CDR1 is SGHNT, CDR2 YYREEE, per germline (reference sequence). V was cut by 4 bases and J by 4 bases, with 14 bases left in between. The CDR3 region is CASSRDWGLNEKLFF. In nucleotides, the CDR3 is TGTGCCAGCAGCAGAGATTGGGGGCTTAATGAAAAACTGTTTTTT.

In its sample, this clonotype was seen a few times. The chain links TRBV11-2 to TRBJ2-1; 9 bases map to TRBD2. The CDR3 has 18 residues. Germline CDR1 SGHAT, CDR2 FQNNGV. Trimming at V came to 5 bases and at J to 5 bases, leaving 16 bases not matched to a gene. The CDR3 region has the DNA TGTGCCAGCAGCCCTCGAGGGGGGCTAGCGGGGAGAAACAATGAGCAGTTCTTC. Translated: CASSPRGGLAGRNNEQFF. Supplemented by reference TRBV11-2 and TRBJ2-1, the full variable domain reads EAGVAQSPRYKIIEKRQSVAFWCNPISGHATLYWYQQILGQGPKLLIQFQNNGVVDDSQLPKDRFSAERLKGVDSTLKIQPAKLEDSAVYLCASSPRGGLAGRNNEQFFGPGTRLTVL.

This clonotype was counted at least ten times. The V gene is TRBV30, the J gene TRBJ2-7; tentatively, D is TRBD2 (6 bases). Germline V CDR1 and CDR2: GTSNPN, SVGIG (reference sequence). This CDR3 is built from 15 residues. V was trimmed by 2 bases and J by 2 bases, leaving 16 bases between them. CDR3 amino acids: CAWSSLGGVAYEQYF. CDR3 coding DNA: TGTGCCTGGAGTTCCCTTGGAGGGGTTGCCTACGAGCAGTACTTC.

This clonotype was counted many times. The chain employs TRBV14 and TRBJ2-3; TRBD1 or TRBD2 may be the D gene (6 bases each). Deletions cut 6 bases from V and 5 bases from J, with 15 bases between. Looked up from germline, CDR1 is SGHDN and CDR2 is FVKESK. The CDR3 sequence is 14 residues long. CDR3 nucleotides: TGTGCCAGCAGGCCCTCCCGGGGGCGAGATACGCAGTATTTT. This encodes CASRPSRGRDTQYF.

This chain uses TRBV10-1 with TRBJ2-3; possibly TRBD1 or TRBD2 for D (5 bases each). Germline V gene data show CDR1 as WNHNN and CDR2 as SYGVQD (reference sequence). Deletions cut 8 bases from V and 5 bases from J, with 17 bases between. The length of the CDR3 is 14 residues. CDR3 residues: CASSSRDVGDTQYF. CDR3 DNA sequence: TGCGCCAGCTCCTCGAGGGACGTGGGAGATACGCAGTATTTT.

This clonotype has ten or more counts. The V and J genes are TRBV24-1 and TRBJ2-7; D remains unclear. The CDR3 spans 12 residues. CDR1 is KGHDR, CDR2 SFDVKD, per germline. V gave up 4 bases and J gave up 2 bases, with 5 bases separating them. CDR3 in DNA: TGTGCCACCAGTGACACCACCTACGAGCAGTACTTC. As protein: CATSDTTYEQYF.

This clonotype was seen many times. The chain joins TRBV28 to TRBJ2-5; 12 nucleotides agree with TRBD2. Germline assignment: CDR1 MDHEN and CDR2 SYDVKM. Unmatched junction bases numbered 3, after V lost 3 bases and J lost 1 base. The CDR3 is 16 residues long. The chain's CDR3 is CASSLGLAGLQETQYF. Here the CDR3 DNA reads TGTGCCAGCAGTTTGGGACTAGCGGGCCTCCAAGAGACCCAGTACTTC.

This chain connects TRBV6-5 to TRBJ2-5, with 7 bases identical to TRBD1. V dropped 5 bases and J dropped 5; count of bases not matched to a gene: 5. CDR1 is MNHEY, CDR2 SVGAGI, per germline. This CDR3 spans 13 amino acids. CDR3 protein: CASSVGGLETQYF. CDR3 in DNA: TGTGCCAGCAGTGTAGGGGGCCTGGAGACCCAGTACTTC.

The table lists this clonotype with many counts. This chain joins TRBV6-5 and TRBJ1-4, with D hard to call. The CDR3 has 12 amino acids. CDR1 is MNHEY and CDR2 is SVGAGI in the germline V gene. Trimming cost V 2 bases and J 7 bases, with 5 bases left between them. This chain's CDR3 is CASSYVGEKLFF. CDR3 coding DNA: TGTGCCAGCAGTTACGTTGGTGAAAAACTGTTTTTT.

This clonotype has a count of ten or more. V gene TRBV11-2 combines with J gene TRBJ2-2, with D tentatively TRBD2 (6 bases). The CDR3 sequence is 19 residues long. In germline, CDR1 is SGHAT, CDR2 FQNNGV. V was cut by 5 bases and J by 0 bases, with 22 bases left in between. CDR3 residues: CASSPGGNIGLSNTGELFF. CDR3 sequence (DNA): TGTGCCAGCAGCCCCGGAGGAAACATAGGACTATCGAACACCGGGGAGCTGTTTTTT.

The gene calls are TRBV28 and TRBJ2-4, with 9 bases lining up with TRBD1. The CDR3 contains 17 residues. Losses at the gene ends were 5 bases for V and 8 bases for J; bases not matched to a gene: 16. Germline V CDR1 and CDR2: MDHEN, SYDVKM. CDR3 in DNA: TGTGCCAGCAGTAGCGGACAGGGGAATTGGGGAACGGACATTCAGTACTTC. Translated, it gives CASSSGQGNWGTDIQYF. The full variable domain, rest sourced from reference TRBV28 and TRBJ2-4, is DVKVTQSSRYLVKRTGEKVFLECVQDMDHENMFWYRQDPGLGLRLIYFSYDVKMKEKGDIPEGYSVSREKKERFSLILESASTNQTSMYLCASSSGQGNWGTDIQYFGAGTRLSVL.

This clonotype was seen many times. The V call is TRBV9, the J call TRBJ2-3, with 7 positions matching TRBD2. The V segment lost 0 bases and the J segment 2 bases; nucleotides outside the gene matches: 6. Per germline, CDR1 SGDLS and CDR2 YYNGEE. This CDR3 has 16 amino acids. The CDR3 DNA sequence: TGTGCCAGCAGCGTAGGAGTAGCGGGCGACACAGATACGCAGTATTTT. The encoded protein is CASSVGVAGDTDTQYF.

The rearrangement links TRBV6-5 to TRBJ2-7; TRBD2 agrees at 8 bases. The length of the CDR3 is 14 residues. Trimming cost V 4 bases and J 3 bases; bases outside gene matches: 5. The germline V gene encodes CDR1 MNHEY and CDR2 SVGAGI. The CDR3 loop reads CASSSREGGYEQYF. The CDR3 nucleotides are TGTGCCAGCAGTTCCCGGGAGGGCGGCTACGAGCAGTACTTC.

This clonotype has at least ten counts. This chain links TRBV20-1 with TRBJ2-7; D possibly corresponds to TRBD2 (7 bases). Germline assignment: CDR1 DFQATT and CDR2 SNEGSKA (reference sequence). There are 16 residues in the CDR3. Trimming took 0 bases from V and 3 from J, leaving 18 bases between them. CDR3 region: CSARDSKGGGNYEQYF. The CDR3 DNA reads as TGCAGTGCTAGAGATAGTAAGGGGGGGGGAAACTACGAGCAGTACTTC.